This TCR beta chain was recorded in a study of chemoradiotherapy in HPV16-positive cancers. Repeated repertoire sampling spanned the course of chemoradiotherapy. In germline, CDR1 is MRHNA, CDR2 SNTAGT. The CDR3 loop spans 15 amino acids. Trimming took 2 bases from V and 5 from J, leaving 15 bases between them. The method was immunoSEQ multiplex PCR; TCRdb's version includes in-frame clones alone and lacks a portion of them. The sample has over 10,000 clones; roughly 88% are singletons. The receptor was isolated from a human donor with HPV-associated anogenital cancer. Sample: blood, taken from a patient who underwent chemoradiotherapy. V gene TRBV6-4 combines with J gene TRBJ2-5; D gene ambiguous. CDR3 residues: CASSDRLRWTETQYF. The CDR3 coding sequence is TGTGCCAGCAGTGACCGCCTTAGGTGGACGGAGACCCAGTACTTC.